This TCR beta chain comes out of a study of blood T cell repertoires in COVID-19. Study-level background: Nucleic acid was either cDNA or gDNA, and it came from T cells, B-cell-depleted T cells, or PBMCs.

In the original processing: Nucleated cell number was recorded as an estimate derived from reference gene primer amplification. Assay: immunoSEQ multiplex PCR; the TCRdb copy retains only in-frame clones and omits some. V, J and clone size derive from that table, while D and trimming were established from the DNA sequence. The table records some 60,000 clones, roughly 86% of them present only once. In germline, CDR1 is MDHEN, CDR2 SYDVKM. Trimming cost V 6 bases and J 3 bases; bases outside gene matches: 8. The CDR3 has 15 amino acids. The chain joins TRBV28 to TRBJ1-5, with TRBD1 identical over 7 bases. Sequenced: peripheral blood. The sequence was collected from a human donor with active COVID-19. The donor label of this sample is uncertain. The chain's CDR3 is CASSHGTEDNQPQHF. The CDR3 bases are TGTGCCAGCAGCCACGGGACAGAGGACAATCAGCCCCAGCATTTT.